This T cell receptor (beta chain) was documented in a study of T cell responses to AZD1222 COVID-19 vaccine. The study's findings and limits: Donors, mostly white British, included more females; clonal diversity was possibly underestimated.

Sequencing was performed with immunoSEQ multiplex PCR; in TCRdb, only in-frame clones are kept and a portion is missing. Here the sample spans about 110,000 clones, roughly 82% being singletons. J was trimmed by 4 bases and V by 6 bases; bases with no gene match: 7. Germline CDR1 and CDR2: SGHRS and YFSETQ. The CDR3 extends over 14 amino acids. As concerns this clone: Its matching antigen is unknown.

This chain connects TRBV5-1 to TRBJ1-1, with 9 nucleotides matching TRBD1. The receptor's source is an adult in good health. This material consisted of peripheral blood, taken on day 0 of AZD1222 vaccination. The CDR3 protein is CASTDRGGSTEAFF. DNA of the CDR3: TGCGCCAGCACCGACAGGGGGGGTTCCACTGAAGCTTTCTTT.